This T cell receptor (beta chain) is from a study of cytomegalovirus exposure and HLA in healthy donors. As concerns this clone: Its antigen remains unknown.

Germline lookup yields CDR1 MRHNA and CDR2 SNTAGT. Trimming took off 0 bases at V and 5 bases at J, with 8 bases between the two ends. The length of the CDR3 is 14 residues. Researchers ran the PCR with 60 Vbeta and 13 Jbeta primers. The assay was immunoSEQ multiplex PCR, and TCRdb's table has in-frame clones only and misses some. The profile shows roughly 74,000 clones, 78% of them singletons. Findings and limits, study-wide: Confirmation in vitro established that a few CMV-associated chains were specific for CMV antigens. Later analysis demonstrated an association between a missense DCLRE1C variant and TCR beta V- and J-gene trimming. Most subjects' HLA-A and HLA-B alleles were reportedly predicted from TCR beta sequences.

V is TRBV6-4 and J is TRBJ2-1; D is uncertain. The specimen sequenced was PBMCs. The sequence came from a man between 35 and 55 years old in good health and CMV-seronegative. DNA for the CDR3: TGTGCCAGCAGTGACTCGCCCCGAGACAATGAGCAGTTCTTC. This gives the protein CASSDSPRDNEQFF.